Listed below are T cell receptor beta chains from one sample, sequenced in a study of shared clonotypes between healthy human individuals. Profiling relied on immunoSEQ multiplex PCR, and the TCRdb table lists in-frame clones only, not all of them. The sample records roughly 1,000,000 clones, around 78% being singletons. The specimen sequenced was memory CD4+ T cells from PBMCs. The receptor set was obtained from a man between 18 and 29 years old in good health. Some clones in this sample may be carry-over from other donors' samples. The CDR3 runs from the conserved cysteine through the conserved F or W. Fields, in order: J gene, D gene, V gene, clone size, CDR3 protein, CDR3 DNA. D genes are given only for firm matches. Clone size is stated in some rows and not others, as once, few, many or a class when expanded.

TRBJ2-3 | TRBD2 | TRBV7-2 | . | CASSSPVRGRGTDTQYF | TGTGCCAGCAGCTCCCCCGTTCGAGGGAGGGGCACAGATACGCAGTATTTT
TRBJ2-1 | . | TRBV7-6 | . | CASSRTTASSYNEQFF | TGTGCCAGCAGCCGAACGACGGCCAGCTCCTACAATGAGCAGTTCTTC
TRBJ2-1 | . | TRBV5-3 | . | CARRPTSCLASALWISSYNEQFF | TGTGCCAGAAGACCTACTAGCTGTCTTGCCTCAGCCCTATGGATCAGCTCCTACAATGAGCAGTTCTTC
TRBJ1-5 | . | TRBV7-9 | . | CASTLGVNQPQHF | TGTGCCAGCACCCTGGGAGTGAATCAGCCCCAGCATTTT
TRBJ1-2 | . | TRBV7-2 | . | CASSSQAGVKGYTF | TGTGCCAGCAGCTCCCAAGCAGGGGTAAAGGGCTACACCTTC
TRBJ2-5 | TRBD2 | TRBV5-1 | . | CASSFLAGVPQETQYF | TGCGCCAGCAGCTTTCTAGCGGGAGTTCCCCAAGAGACCCAGTACTTC
TRBJ1-2 | . | TRBV30 | few | CAWSPGLSGYTF | TGTGCCTGGAGTCCAGGGTTGTCTGGCTACACCTTC
TRBJ2-2 | . | TRBV28 | . | CASSSGTLNTGELFF | TGTGCCAGCAGTTCCGGGACTTTGAACACCGGGGAGCTGTTTTTT
TRBJ2-2 | . | TRBV4-2 | . | CASSQDAAGRAGELFF | TGTGCCAGCAGCCAAGATGCGGCGGGACGGGCCGGGGAGCTGTTTTTT
TRBJ2-6 | . | TRBV5-1 | . | CASSLGVGANVLTF | TGCGCCAGCAGCTTAGGGGTGGGAGCCAACGTCCTGACTTTC
TRBJ1-2 | TRBD1 | TRBV14 | few | CASSGQGFGYTF | TGTGCCAGCTCCGGACAGGGGTTCGGCTACACCTTC
TRBJ2-1 | TRBD2 | TRBV5-1 | . | CASSLGAGASPYNEQFF | TGCGCCAGCAGCTTGGGAGCGGGAGCGAGCCCCTACAATGAGCAGTTCTTC
TRBJ2-5 | TRBD2 | TRBV11-3 | . | CASSSGLASGRREQETQYF | TGTGCCAGCAGCTCCGGGCTGGCTAGCGGGAGAAGGGAACAAGAGACCCAGTACTTC
TRBJ2-7 | TRBD2 | TRBV19 | . | CASSSRLAGAREQYF | TGTGCCAGTAGTTCCCGACTAGCGGGAGCTCGTGAGCAGTACTTC
TRBJ2-7 | TRBD2 | TRBV4-1 | . | CASSQESSLAGKSYEQYF | TGCGCCAGCAGCCAAGAGTCAAGTTTAGCGGGTAAATCCTACGAGCAGTACTTC
TRBJ1-2 | . | TRBV29-1 | few | CSARVASSVYGYTF | TGCAGCGCTCGGGTTGCTAGTTCGGTCTATGGCTACACCTTC
TRBJ2-3 | TRBD2 | TRBV27 | once | CASSIPGLDTDTQYF | TGTGCCAGCAGTATTCCGGGACTAGACACAGATACGCAGTATTTT
TRBJ2-3 | . | TRBV6-5 | . | CASSYSSQGTDTQYF | TGTGCCAGCAGTTACTCGTCTCAGGGCACAGATACGCAGTATTTT
TRBJ2-5 | TRBD2 | TRBV7-2 | . | CASSSHLAGETQYF | TGTGCCAGCAGCTCGCATCTAGCGGGAGAGACCCAGTACTTC
TRBJ1-3 | . | TRBV28 | . | CASSLMTGPSGNTIYF | TGTGCCAGCAGTTTAATGACAGGCCCCTCTGGAAACACCATATATTTT
TRBJ2-5 | TRBD2 | TRBV7-2 | . | CASSFQAGEETQYF | TGTGCCAGCAGCTTTCAAGCGGGAGAGGAGACCCAGTACTTC
TRBJ1-4 | TRBD1 | TRBV4-3 | . | CASSQNPGQSNEKLFF | TGCGCCAGCAGCCAAAACCCGGGACAGAGTAATGAAAAACTGTTTTTT
TRBJ1-4 | . | TRBV7-9 | . | CASSPGGATNEKLFF | TGTGCCAGCAGCCCTGGGGGGGCAACTAATGAAAAACTGTTTTTT
TRBJ1-3 | . | TRBV29-1 | . | CSVENRGNTIYF | TGCAGCGTTGAGAACCGTGGAAACACCATATATTTT
TRBJ2-7 | . | TRBV4-1 | . | CASSQEDSFYEQYF | TGCGCCAGCAGCCAGGAGGACAGTTTCTACGAGCAGTACTTC
TRBJ2-5 | . | TRBV29-1 | . | CSGLFGETQYF | TGCAGCGGTCTTTTCGGGGAGACCCAGTACTTC
TRBJ2-5 | . | TRBV15 | . | CATSREVGVERSGETQYF | TGTGCCACCAGCAGAGAGGTGGGAGTGGAGAGAAGTGGAGAGACCCAGTACTTC
TRBJ1-5 | . | TRBV30 | once | CAWSVGAYQPQHF | TGTGCCTGGAGTGTAGGCGCCTATCAGCCCCAGCATTTT
TRBJ2-3 | TRBD2 | TRBV27 | . | CASSSPGLAGGRGTDTQYF | TGTGCCAGCAGTTCGCCGGGACTAGCGGGAGGGCGAGGAACAGATACGCAGTATTTT
TRBJ1-4 | . | TRBV4-1 | . | CASSLMTYEKLFF | TGCGCCAGCAGCCTTATGACGTATGAAAAACTGTTTTTT
TRBJ1-5 | TRBD1 | TRBV29-1 | . | CSAFLPGQGGNQPQHF | TGCAGCGCTTTTCTCCCGGGACAGGGTGGCAATCAGCCCCAGCATTTT
TRBJ2-3 | . | TRBV10-3 | . | CAIGDLDTQYF | TGTGCCATCGGGGACTTAGATACGCAGTATTTT
TRBJ1-5 | . | TRBV28 | . | CASSYSPLSRLNQPQHF | TGTGCCAGCAGTTATTCCCCCCTAAGTCGGCTAAATCAGCCCCAGCATTTT
TRBJ1-1 | TRBD1 | TRBV19 | . | CASSIGGTVTEAFF | TGTGCCAGTAGTATAGGCGGGACAGTCACTGAAGCTTTCTTT
TRBJ2-3 | . | TRBV7-3 | . | CASSSDGEDTQYF | TGTGCCAGCAGCTCCGACGGGGAGGATACGCAGTATTTT
TRBJ2-3 | TRBD2 | TRBV9 | . | CASSETSVFGTDTQYF | TGTGCCAGCAGCGAGACTAGCGTCTTTGGCACAGATACGCAGTATTTT
TRBJ1-2 | . | TRBV5-6 | . | CASSYRIREGYTF | TGTGCCAGCAGCTACCGAATCCGTGAAGGCTACACCTTC
TRBJ2-2 | TRBD1 | TRBV5-1 | . | CASSLEGGITGELFF | TGCGCCAGCAGCTTGGAAGGGGGCATCACCGGGGAGCTGTTTTTT
TRBJ1-5 | TRBD1 | TRBV18 | . | CASSPGTGQPQHF | TGTGCCAGCTCACCCGGGACAGGACAGCCCCAGCATTTT
TRBJ1-6 | . | TRBV5-4 | . | CASRAGDNSPLHF | TGTGCCAGCAGAGCAGGGGATAATTCACCCCTCCACTTT